This entry is about one T cell receptor beta chain. This clone has a handful of counts. Its target antigen remains unknown. The input lacks base qualities; no much larger clone sits a single base away. This specimen belongs to a study of cytomegalovirus exposure and HLA in healthy donors (dated by TCRdb to between 2016 and 2019). Regarding the complete study: In an earlier analysis of under 600 of the donors, under 300 Gb of sequence data and some 100 million unique TCR beta sequences from about 179 million T cells were reported. The later analysis used no new phenotypic data to find candidate immune exposures, relying instead on TCR beta sequences and their occurrence across donors. In a later genetic analysis, genome-wide SNP genotypes for about three fifths of the roughly 670 donors were used, and that subset was treated as a discovery cohort. Both class I and class II loci were covered by HLA typing, at four-digit resolution. Among roughly 400 genotyped donors of the cohort, an average of approximately 240,000 unique TCR beta nucleotide sequences were sequenced per donor, about a sixth of them non-productive. In a later analysis, previously published TCR beta repertoires from 666 donors were re-analyzed and high-resolution HLA genotyping was added so that TCR occurrence patterns could be studied. Donor age, sex, ethnicity and CMV serostatus were compiled alongside the repertoire data. To predict cytomegalovirus infection status, the study combined high-throughput TCR immunosequencing, statistical association of individual TCRs with disease status, and machine learning. Four or five DR-DQ haplotypes were treated as single units for association and clustering because of strong linkage in the cohort. The study used immunosequencing to profile the T cell repertoires of about 670 subjects and linked those repertoires to cytomegalovirus serostatus. The number of typed donors differed by locus: roughly 629-630 for A, B, C, DRB1 and DQB1; approximately 520 for DQA1; around 580 for DPA1; and roughly 450 for DPB1. All discovery cohort repertoires had been generated using a single sequencing platform. To decide whether each TCR beta V gene segment behaved as functional or pseudogenic, an earlier analysis of approximately 600 of the donors relied on high-throughput TCR beta sequencing. Of the approximately 400 genotyped donors, over 65% fell in the genetic ancestry cluster associated with self-reported Caucasian donors. Along with the roughly 670-subject first cohort, a separate validation cohort of over a hundred different subjects was used. The study aimed to test whether signatures of past pathogen exposure could be identified by cataloging public T cell receptors. Around 320 gigabases of sequencing data and tens of millions of unique TCR sequences were included in an early release covering 550 to 650 HLA-typed donors. What the study reported, not specific to this receptor: The earlier analysis of about 600 of the donors excluded about 16 rarely observed V segments, including chromosome 9 orphons, because counts were too low. According to a later analysis, TCR association rates differed among HLA loci, with DRB1 alleles showing the most associated TCRs and HLA-C alleles showing the fewest. Because some donors lacked HLA typing at each locus, the association tests relied only on the typed subset. A cluster of highly shared sequence variants was judged likely to represent a technical artifact of the sequencing pipeline. An association between a missense DCLRE1C variant and V-gene and J-gene trimming of TCR beta chains was found in a later genetic analysis and replicated in an independent cohort. The authors suggested that the approach could potentially be extended to other disease states and immunological phenotypes. Three of the identified cytomegalovirus-associated TCR beta chains were confirmed in vitro to be specific for cytomegalovirus antigens. Linkage disequilibrium might explain the correlated functional status among segregating V segments, but an unknown experimental factor could not be ruled out. An earlier analysis of 587 of the donors showed that most TCR beta V segments appeared in productive rearrangements either about 87% or about 30% of the time, which broadly matched IMGT annotations. Across donors, most TCR sequences were observed very rarely, whereas some public TCRs were present in many individuals. In a later analysis, most CMV-associated TCR beta chains were found to appear HLA-restricted, with HLA associations seemingly driven largely by CMV exposure. Compared with equally common non-associated chains, HLA-associated TCR beta chains in a later analysis were more clonally expanded and had lower generation probabilities. In a later genetic analysis, fewer N-insertions in productive TCRs were reported among donors in an Asian-associated ancestry cluster than the approximately 670-donor mean. Sequencing depth was assumed to be roughly uniform across donors in the presence/absence analyses, though that assumption may not hold. In this cohort, only TCR beta chains were sequenced, and detectable features were limited by the absence of alpha or paired-chain data. The study gave a list of some 150 TCR beta chains associated with cytomegalovirus. A further reported finding was that TCR beta sequences accurately predicted the HLA-A and HLA-B alleles for most subjects in the first cohort. Strong co-occurrence of HLA alleles, especially DR and DQ, made assigning TCR associations to individual alleles difficult. Specific HLA alleles were associated with 15,000 to 20,000 TCR beta sequences at a false discovery rate of 0.05 in a later analysis. The classifier was reported to diagnose cytomegalovirus status with high specificity and sensitivity in both the original and validation cohorts. A later analysis reported that several top co-occurrence clusters appeared linked to parvovirus B19, influenza, CMV and Epstein-Barr virus. Some IMGT-functional V segments, including TRBV6-2 and TRBV6-3, could not be told apart with the 87-base-pair reads, so those segments were excluded. The only immune exposure information available for the cohort was CMV serostatus.

The cohort consisted of approximately 670 healthy bone marrow donors. All cohort members were sampled while nominally healthy, although unrecorded immune exposures were likely present. The donor tested CMV seronegative, placing the donor among the roughly 350 seronegative members of the cohort. Every donor gave a peripheral blood sample, and the peripheral blood mononuclear cells from that sample were used for TCR beta sequencing. The Qiagen DNeasy Blood Extraction Kit was used to extract genomic DNA from the blood cell samples. The trim is 7 bases for V and 0 bases for J, with a gap of 10 bases between the germline ends. The CDR3 covers 14 residues, taking in both the cysteine and the phenylalanine. The read is trimmed to its CDR3 DNA, 42 bases read in frame from base 1. Based on the germline V gene, the CDR1 and CDR2 sequences are SNHLY and FYNNEI. Preparation of the library involved the immunoSEQ multiplex PCR assay. For the multiplex PCR, a mixture combining 60 forward primers for TCR Vbeta segments and 13 reverse primers for TCR Jbeta segments was used. The CDR3 region of rearranged TCR beta genes was amplified from genomic DNA with a multiplex PCR assay. The amplified TCR beta libraries were sequenced on the Illumina HiSeq System as 87-base-pair reads. Regarding the original processing steps: Across the roughly 600 repertoires, a later analysis counted some 81 million unique TCR beta chains, roughly 11 million of which were shared by at least two donors. To remove PCR and sequencing errors, raw reads were error-corrected and collapsed into unique sequences using a nearest-neighbor algorithm that merged closely related sequences. To assign V, D and J gene segments, CDR3 sequences were aligned to IMGT reference sequences. Each retained sequence needed at least a six-nucleotide match to both a V gene segment and a J gene segment. A rearrangement counted as productive if the CDR3 had no stop codons and remained in frame with V and J, and every other rearrangement counted as non-productive. Following IMGT convention, CDR3 was defined as the stretch from the second conserved V-encoded cysteine to the conserved J-encoded phenylalanine. The earlier analysis of a few hundred of the donors excluded sequences that lacked an unambiguous match to a single V gene segment. An earlier analysis of fewer than 750 of the donors classified V segments as functional when productive rearrangements were above 56.7% and as segregating when the standard deviation between donors was above 5%. A statistical classification framework was developed to diagnose cytomegalovirus status using the catalog of TCR beta chain sequences. V and J gene assignment, in a later analysis, came from comparing TCR nucleotide sequences with IMGT/GENE-DB human TR gene sequences. Using the TCRdist pipeline, a later analysis assigned CDR3 sequences along with most-parsimonious VDJ recombination scenarios. A later analysis defined each TCR beta chain by its CDR3 amino acid sequence plus V-gene family, and excluded reads lacking a unique V-gene family. A later analysis removed 592 highly shared, low-generation-probability nucleotide sequences to deal with suspected cross-contamination and a sequencing artifact. A later analysis calculated a clonal expansion index for each public chain from normalized within-repertoire ranks of inferred template counts. Generation probabilities in a later analysis came from a VDJ recombination model fitted to out-of-frame rearrangements, and those results were checked against IGoR. A later analysis scored TCR-TCR, TCR-HLA and TCR-CMV co-occurrence with hypergeometric tests, applying a repertoire-size bias correction to TCR pairs. To estimate false discovery rates, a later analysis permuted the HLA or CMV assignments 20 times. In a later analysis, co-occurring TCRs were grouped with DBSCAN, and TCRdist sequence similarity was added when clustering was performed within HLA-allele-positive subsets. Co-occurrence clustering excluded repertoires with fewer than 30,000 or more than 120,000 public chains, plus five with anomalous nucleotide sharing. TCRdb retrieved this table from immuneACCESS and kept in-frame rearrangements only. Not all clones are present; in checked studies, unresolved V genes account for under half, and no reason is known for the remainder. V, J and clone size are taken as reported in that table, and D and trimming were inferred from the DNA itself. The sample table contains around 150,000 clones; only one count was recorded for around four fifths of them. The leading ten clones occupy around 2.1% of the sample.

Sequencing used PBMCs. The sequence was collected from a female donor in good health and CMV-seronegative. This chain joins TRBV2 to TRBJ1-3, with an unclear D gene assignment. The bases read TGTGCCAGCAAAACAGTCTTCTCTGGAAACACCATATATTTT. Translated, this gives CASKTVFSGNTIYF.